The T cell receptor (beta chain) described here comes from a study of T cells in Graves' hyperthyroidism and ophthalmopathy (dated by TCRdb to the late 2010s). For context, the study as a whole: Peripheral blood was sampled at the time of initial diagnosis, prior to any treatment. To identify TCR V-J signatures that set the groups apart, the researchers used a discovery cohort of about a hundred patients, made up of around 40 with Graves' ophthalmopathy and some 58 with stable Graves' hyperthyroidism. Whether ophthalmopathy could be predicted prospectively was tested in an independent validation cohort made up of some 20 hyperthyroidism patients plus 17 patients who later progressed to ophthalmopathy. The roughly 100 discovery patients were randomly divided into training and test sets at a 7:3 ratio. Thyroid tissue and blood T-cell repertoires from six or seven Graves' hyperthyroidism patients were also compared in the study. After sampling, hyperthyroidism patients received methimazole starting at 30 mg daily, and ophthalmopathy patients received high-dose intravenous methylprednisolone. TCR Vbeta CDR3 sequencing of roughly 140 peripheral blood samples (43 ophthalmopathy, 75 to 80 hyperthyroidism and roughly 17 progressor patients) is reported in the paper.

TCR beta CDR3 regions were amplified from RNA transcripts. The TCR CDR3 was subjected to a first round of RT-PCR using the HTBI primer set and the Qiagen OneStep RT-PCR kit. The libraries were constructed in a second round of multiplex PCR and then size-selected and purified. Paired-end sequencing of the libraries was performed with 100 bp reads on an Illumina HiSeq2000. Concerning the study's data processing: SOAPnuke was used to process the raw data, throwing out any read that contained adapters or uncalled bases, had a mean Phred below 15, or lacked an exact constant-primer or identifier match. COPE v1.2.5 was used to merge high-quality paired reads, and clonotypes were defined as unique nucleotide sequences. Clonotypes were aligned to IMGT TRBV, TRBD and TRBJ reference segments using MiTCR v1.1. Analysis was restricted to V-J combinations with a frequency above 0.0001, which covered approximately 99% of repertoires. The TCS score was defined as F50 (clonal expansion) divided by E x V (chaos), with BLOSUM62-based TCRdist calculated between CDR3 peptides within each V-J. Welch's t-statistics and random forest reduced roughly 540 V-J features to roughly 13, which were used in a naive Bayes classifier (R e1071). Using fastp at Q25 and MiXCR, TCRdb reprocessed the public reads and kept productive beta chains. Rows are combined by CDR3 protein, so each entry shows the most common genes and DNA. These V and J calls are TCRdb output, not the study's own analysis. Within this sample are 550,000 to 650,000 distinct CDR3 sequences, with 14% of them counted one time only. Jointly, the top ten make up roughly 14% of the sample.

The paper's findings and limits, for the study overall: In validation, the model predicted progression to ophthalmopathy a median of roughly 6.1 months before onset, with 70% to 71% sensitivity and almost 75% specificity. Ophthalmopathy was separated from stable hyperthyroidism by a 13 V-J signature model, with around 88% sensitivity and 81% to 82% specificity obtained in cross-validation and 80%/75% obtained in testing. Sample size was not statistically predetermined, and investigators were not blinded to group allocation. Most expanded thyroid clonotypes (frequency above 0.001) were also found in blood, which suggests that blood repertoires may mirror thyroid immune responses.

A patient counted as having stable Graves' hyperthyroidism if no progression to ophthalmopathy occurred over 18 months of follow-up. Hyperthyroidism patients were aged 18 to 65 years and newly diagnosed, with disease duration of less than 2 months. The study excluded patients with uncontrolled infections, other autoimmune diseases, pregnancy or lactation. Clinical symptoms, serum thyroxine and TRAb, thyroid ultrasound, and orbital computed tomography formed the basis for the diagnoses. PBMCs were separated from about 10 ml of fresh peripheral blood using Ficoll-Paque density gradient centrifugation. Total RNA was extracted using Trizol reagent, and RNA quality was assessed on an Agilent 2100 Bioanalyzer. With regard to this clonotype: Its antigen is not yet known. A much larger clone sits a single nucleotide away, making a read error possible.

The source of this sequence is a woman in her 40s with Graves' hyperthyroidism. Sequencing was done on a sample of blood.

The CDR3 reads as follows: CASISGSSEQFF. DNA sequence: TGTGCCAGCATCTCTGGGAGTAGTGAGCAGTTCTTC. The V and J segments used are TRBV28 and TRBJ2-1, with a weak D call of TRBD2 (5 bases match). The germline ends are 13 bases apart after V is trimmed by 7 bases and J by 9 bases. Reading from cysteine to phenylalanine, the CDR3 counts 12 amino acids. Left in the record is the CDR3 DNA by itself, 36 bases read in frame from the first base. CDR1 and CDR2 were assigned from the germline V gene as MDHEN and SYDVKM. Beyond the CDR3, the reference TRBV28 and TRBJ2-1 genes provide the residues; the full variable domain reads: DVKVTQSSRYLVKRTGEKVFLECVQDMDHENMFWYRQDPGLGLRLIYFSYDVKMKEKGDIPEGYSVSREKKERFSLILESASTNQTSMYLCASISGSSEQFFGPGTRLTVL.